This T cell receptor (beta chain) emerged from a study of vaccination and CD4 T cells after COVID-19. Study summary: Overlapping spike peptides of SARS-CoV-2, HCoV-NL63, HCoV-OC43 and HCoV-229E stimulated the cells.

The study sequenced cultured CD4+ T cell DNA using the Oncomine TCR Beta short-read assay. From the PCR reads, TCRdb called clonotypes with MiXCR, one entry per CDR3 protein. The table has several thousand distinct CDR3 sequences, approximately 52% seen once. Concerning this clonotype: The antigen is unknown.

Treatment specified: roughly 11-day PBMC culture with coronavirus spike peptide pools or control peptides (ViraFEST assay). CD4+ T cells of the unexposed donor were collected before the COVID-19 pandemic (2011-2018). Both day 3 and day 7 involved replacing half of the medium with fresh IL-2 medium. Cell supply allowing, SARS-CoV-2 S/N and four cold-coronavirus spikes probed unexposed-donor CD4+ T cells. Sequenced: CD4+ T cells from blood, cultured in vitro. The receptor was isolated from a human donor in good health.

The CDR3 nucleotides are TGTGCCAGCAGCGGACGACAGGGGAGCGTGTCACCCCTCCACTTT. This sequence encodes CASSGRQGSVSPLHF. V usage is TRBV9 and J usage is TRBJ1-6; 8 nucleotides align to TRBD1. Trimming took 3 bases from V and 10 from J; bases not matched to a gene: 9. In germline, CDR1 is SGDLS, CDR2 YYNGEE. This CDR3 has 15 residues.